The 4 T cell receptor beta chains presented below share a single source sample, sequenced in a study of cytomegalovirus exposure and HLA in healthy donors. 13 Jbeta primers and 60 Vbeta primers were used for the PCR. Sequenced by immunoSEQ multiplex PCR; TCRdb stores in-frame clones only, minus some. The table shows more than 140,000 clones, with 77% occurring only once. Material: PBMCs. Every receptor here comes from a female donor in good health and CMV-seronegative.

The CDR3 region is CASSSHTDTQYF. The CDR3 bases are TGTGCCAGCAGTTCCCATACAGATACGCAGTATTTT. The V and J genes are TRBV27 and TRBJ2-3; no definite D call. This CDR3 spans 12 amino acids. Germline CDR1 MNHEY, CDR2 SMNVEV (reference sequence). Trimming pared 4 bases from V and 3 bases from J, leaving 5 bases between.

The chain recombines TRBV14 with TRBJ1-5, with D unclear. Trimming removed 4 bases from V and 7 bases from J, with 17 bases in between. The CDR3 consists of 15 residues. Germline V gives CDR1 SGHDN, CDR2 FVKESK. This chain's CDR3 is CASSPGTHGGQPQHF. The CDR3 DNA reads as TGTGCCAGCAGCCCCGGCACCCATGGCGGCCAGCCCCAGCATTTT.

The V and J genes are TRBV7-3 and TRBJ2-5; 9 nucleotides agree with TRBD1. The better agreement between TRBJ2-7 and the DNA end casts doubt on the J call. Germline loops: CDR1 SGHTA, CDR2 FQGTGA. The CDR3 loop spans 14 amino acids. The CDR3 nucleotides read TGTGCCAGCAGCCCCGGACAGGGGACCTACGAGCAGTACTTC. Its protein is CASSPGQGTYEQYF.

The chain couples TRBV6-1 to TRBJ2-7, with D perhaps TRBD1 (6 bases). The V end was cut by 3 bases, the J end by 0 bases, with 15 bases between. Per the germline V gene, CDR1 is MNHNS and CDR2 is SASEGT. The length of the CDR3 is 16 residues. CDR3 sequence reads: CASSDLRDTGSYEQYF. The CDR3 bases are TGTGCCAGCAGTGACCTCCGGGACACCGGCTCCTACGAGCAGTACTTC.